The clone carrying this T cell receptor (beta chain) was counted between two and nine times. This entry belongs to a study of blood T cell dynamics during melanoma immunotherapy. Study as a whole: Metastatic melanoma patients received first-line pembrolizumab or nivolumab plus ipilimumab.

This CDR3 contains 14 residues. Per germline, CDR1 MDHEN and CDR2 SYDVKM. V shed 5 bases and J shed 7 bases, with 16 bases lying between them. TCRdb's table, derived via immunoSEQ multiplex PCR, lists solely in-frame clones and lacks some. The sample has about 12,000 clones, about 81% seen once; the top ten hold roughly 9%. Stated time point: pre-treatment baseline. Prior systemic cancer therapy, immunosuppressant use and other active malignancies excluded patients. The chain joins TRBV28 to TRBJ2-3; tentatively, D is TRBD2 (5 bases). Here the sequenced sample was blood, taken from a patient treated with checkpoint blockade. The TCR comes from a human donor with melanoma. Here the CDR3 DNA reads TGTGCCAGCAGTACCGACCGATCCGGGAATACGCAGTATTTT. This sequence encodes CASSTDRSGNTQYF.